These T cell receptor beta chains were read from a single sample in a study of human T cells and chemical hapten exposure. TCRdb analysed the RACE reads with MiXCR anew, one entry per CDR3 protein. This sample has under 45,000 distinct CDR3 sequences; more than 9% occur once, and the top ten carry roughly 6%. Material: whole blood, obtained in connection with sensitization to the hapten diphenylcyclopropenone (DPC). Receptors were obtained from a man aged 25 to 45 with alopecia areata. Some clones in this sample may be carry-over from other donors' samples. Both conserved end residues are part of each CDR3. The order of the fields is V gene, D gene, J gene, clone size, CDR3 DNA, CDR3 protein. D genes are given only for firm matches. Part of the rows lack a size; the others show once, few, many or a class for expanded clones.

v_gene: TRBV7-2; d_gene: .; j_gene: TRBJ1-4; abundance: few; CDR3nt: TGTGCCAGCAGCTTATTTTTCGGGGTTAATGAAAAACTGTTTTTT; CDR3aa: CASSLFFGVNEKLFF
v_gene: TRBV20-1; d_gene: .; j_gene: TRBJ1-6; abundance: .; CDR3nt: TGCAGTGCTAGAGATGGGCCCGCTCGCTATAATTCACCCCTCCACTTT; CDR3aa: CSARDGPARYNSPLHF
v_gene: TRBV24-1; d_gene: .; j_gene: TRBJ2-5; abundance: few; CDR3nt: TGTGCCACCAGTGACCCATTCGGGGGACGAGAGACCCAGTACTTC; CDR3aa: CATSDPFGGRETQYF
v_gene: TRBV7-6; d_gene: .; j_gene: TRBJ2-6; abundance: many; CDR3nt: TGTGCCAGCAGCCCCCTCCTCTCGGTAGCCCAAACCTCTGGGGCCAACGTCCTGACTTTC; CDR3aa: CASSPLLSVAQTSGANVLTF
v_gene: TRBV4-3; d_gene: TRBD2; j_gene: TRBJ2-1; abundance: few; CDR3nt: TGCGCCAGCAGCCAGGGACTAGCGAACAATGAGCAGTTCTTC; CDR3aa: CASSQGLANNEQFF
v_gene: TRBV9; d_gene: TRBD2; j_gene: TRBJ2-5; abundance: few; CDR3nt: TGTGCCAGCAGCGTAGGTGCGGGGGGGCCAGAGACCCAGTACTTC; CDR3aa: CASSVGAGGPETQYF
v_gene: TRBV7-8; d_gene: .; j_gene: TRBJ1-4; abundance: .; CDR3nt: TGTGCCAGCAGCTTTACTCGGCAAGCTAATGAAAAACTGTTTTTT; CDR3aa: CASSFTRQANEKLFF
v_gene: TRBV28; d_gene: .; j_gene: TRBJ1-5; abundance: .; CDR3nt: TGTGCCAGCACCCTGGGTGAAGTTCAGCCCCAGCATTTT; CDR3aa: CASTLGEVQPQHF
v_gene: TRBV2; d_gene: .; j_gene: TRBJ2-7; abundance: .; CDR3nt: TGTGCCAGCAGTGACATCGGGGGCCTGTCCTACGAGCAGTACTTC; CDR3aa: CASSDIGGLSYEQYF
v_gene: TRBV18; d_gene: TRBD1; j_gene: TRBJ1-1; abundance: few; CDR3nt: TGTGCCAGCTCGTTGGGACAGATGAACACTGAAGCTTTCTTT; CDR3aa: CASSLGQMNTEAFF
v_gene: TRBV9; d_gene: .; j_gene: TRBJ2-1; abundance: many; CDR3nt: TGTGCCAGCAGCCTTAGCGGTCGCCTCGGCAATGAGCAGTTCTTC; CDR3aa: CASSLSGRLGNEQFF
v_gene: TRBV20-1; d_gene: .; j_gene: TRBJ1-1; abundance: few; CDR3nt: TGCAGTGCTAGTCAGACGAACACTGAAGCTTTCTTT; CDR3aa: CSASQTNTEAFF
v_gene: TRBV6-4; d_gene: .; j_gene: TRBJ2-6; abundance: many; CDR3nt: TGTGCCAGCAGTGACACCGGGGGCGGCTCTGGGGCCAACGTCCTGACTTTC; CDR3aa: CASSDTGGGSGANVLTF
v_gene: TRBV5-1; d_gene: .; j_gene: TRBJ1-1; abundance: .; CDR3nt: TGCGCCAGCAGCTTGGGACGGATAAACACTGAAGCTTTCTTT; CDR3aa: CASSLGRINTEAFF
v_gene: TRBV7-3; d_gene: .; j_gene: TRBJ2-1; abundance: many; CDR3nt: TGTGCCAGCAGCTTAACGGGAGCTACCTACAATGAGCAGTTCTTC; CDR3aa: CASSLTGATYNEQFF
v_gene: TRBV11-2; d_gene: .; j_gene: TRBJ2-7; abundance: many; CDR3nt: TGTGCCAGCAGCCCCCTGTCGCGTTTAGGGTCGGCCTACGAGCAGTACTTC; CDR3aa: CASSPLSRLGSAYEQYF
v_gene: TRBV7-9; d_gene: TRBD1; j_gene: TRBJ1-6; abundance: many; CDR3nt: TGTGCCAGCAGCCGCTCACAGGGGGTTTCCTATAATTCACCCCTCCACTTT; CDR3aa: CASSRSQGVSYNSPLHF
v_gene: TRBV2; d_gene: TRBD1; j_gene: TRBJ1-1; abundance: many; CDR3nt: TGTGCCACCCAGGGGGCTTGGGGCATGAACACTGAAGCTTTCTTT; CDR3aa: CATQGAWGMNTEAFF
v_gene: TRBV19; d_gene: .; j_gene: TRBJ1-5; abundance: many; CDR3nt: TGTGCCAGTAGTACGGGACTGGGGGGTCAGCCCCAGCATTTT; CDR3aa: CASSTGLGGQPQHF
v_gene: TRBV2; d_gene: TRBD1; j_gene: TRBJ2-3; abundance: .; CDR3nt: TGTGCCAGCAGTGAAGAGACAGGGATAGGAACAGATACGCAGTATTTT; CDR3aa: CASSEETGIGTDTQYF
v_gene: TRBV12-3/TRBV12-4; d_gene: .; j_gene: TRBJ2-1; abundance: few; CDR3nt: TGTGCCAGCAGTTCCTTCTCGCCTTCCACAGGGGAGCAGTTCTTC; CDR3aa: CASSSFSPSTGEQFF
v_gene: TRBV2; d_gene: .; j_gene: TRBJ1-5; abundance: many; CDR3nt: TGTGCCAGCAGTGAAGGGCAGGGTGTGGAGCAGCCCCAGCATTTT; CDR3aa: CASSEGQGVEQPQHF
v_gene: TRBV5-1; d_gene: .; j_gene: TRBJ1-2; abundance: few; CDR3nt: TGCGCCAGCAGCTCCTACACAGCAAGTACTAACTATGGCTACACCTTC; CDR3aa: CASSSYTASTNYGYTF
v_gene: TRBV20-1; d_gene: TRBD1; j_gene: TRBJ1-5; abundance: many; CDR3nt: TGCAGTGCTAGCGGACAGGGCATCAGGGGCAATCAGCCCCAGCATTTT; CDR3aa: CSASGQGIRGNQPQHF
v_gene: TRBV11-2; d_gene: TRBD1; j_gene: TRBJ1-5; abundance: many; CDR3nt: TGTGCCAGCAGCTTGAACGGACAGGGCAATAGCAATCAGCCCCAGCATTTT; CDR3aa: CASSLNGQGNSNQPQHF
v_gene: TRBV5-4; d_gene: .; j_gene: TRBJ1-1; abundance: many; CDR3nt: TGTGCCAGCATGGAGCGACAACCGAACACTGAAGCTTTCTTT; CDR3aa: CASMERQPNTEAFF
v_gene: TRBV10-3; d_gene: .; j_gene: TRBJ1-3; abundance: few; CDR3nt: TGTGCCATCAGTGAGACGCAGGGGATCTCTGGAAACACCATATATTTT; CDR3aa: CAISETQGISGNTIYF
v_gene: TRBV20-1; d_gene: .; j_gene: TRBJ1-6; abundance: .; CDR3nt: TGCAGTGCCCAGCGGGGGTCTTCACCCCTCCACTTT; CDR3aa: CSAQRGSSPLHF
v_gene: TRBV7-6; d_gene: .; j_gene: TRBJ2-2; abundance: few; CDR3nt: TGTGCCAGCAGCCCTAGGAGGGGAAGCGGGGAGCTGTTTTTT; CDR3aa: CASSPRRGSGELFF
v_gene: TRBV2; d_gene: .; j_gene: TRBJ2-3; abundance: few; CDR3nt: TGTGCCAGCAGTGAACGAAGAGTATATGGTACGCAGTATTTT; CDR3aa: CASSERRVYGTQYF
v_gene: TRBV11-3; d_gene: .; j_gene: TRBJ2-2; abundance: few; CDR3nt: TGTGCCAGCAGCTTAGCGCAGGGAACTGACACCGGGGAGCTGTTTTTT; CDR3aa: CASSLAQGTDTGELFF
v_gene: TRBV7-6; d_gene: TRBD1; j_gene: TRBJ1-6; abundance: many; CDR3nt: TGTGCCAGCAGCTTAGGGAGACAGGGGACTGATTCACCCCTCCACTTT; CDR3aa: CASSLGRQGTDSPLHF
v_gene: TRBV13; d_gene: .; j_gene: TRBJ2-1; abundance: many; CDR3nt: TGTGCCAGCAGCTTTACGTGGGCGACCAATGAGCAGTTCTTC; CDR3aa: CASSFTWATNEQFF